This TCR beta chain was sequenced during a study of blood T cell repertoires in COVID-19. Study-level background: Samples came from the United States, Italy and Spain, spanning acute and convalescent COVID-19. PBMCs, B-cell-depleted T cells, or T cells were the source of the cDNA or gDNA that made up the material.

Enrollment of patients from Seattle took place during active infection, with longitudinal follow-up. The CDR3 sequence is 14 residues long. CDR1 SGHVS and CDR2 FQNEAQ come from the germline V gene. V was trimmed by 5 bases and J by 0 bases, leaving 10 bases between them. Generated by immunoSEQ multiplex PCR, the TCRdb table keeps only in-frame clones and is missing some. The repertoire consists of about 160,000 clones, with approximately 85% occurring once and the leading ten covering about 6.9%. The sample holds a few counts of this clone. The sequence derives from a man older than 75 with COVID-19, enrolled during active disease. The V and J genes are TRBV7-8 and TRBJ1-2, with D unclear. Sequenced input: peripheral blood. CDR3 loop: CASSPEGTNYGYTF. CDR3 coding DNA: TGTGCCAGCAGCCCCGAGGGCACTAACTATGGCTACACCTTC.